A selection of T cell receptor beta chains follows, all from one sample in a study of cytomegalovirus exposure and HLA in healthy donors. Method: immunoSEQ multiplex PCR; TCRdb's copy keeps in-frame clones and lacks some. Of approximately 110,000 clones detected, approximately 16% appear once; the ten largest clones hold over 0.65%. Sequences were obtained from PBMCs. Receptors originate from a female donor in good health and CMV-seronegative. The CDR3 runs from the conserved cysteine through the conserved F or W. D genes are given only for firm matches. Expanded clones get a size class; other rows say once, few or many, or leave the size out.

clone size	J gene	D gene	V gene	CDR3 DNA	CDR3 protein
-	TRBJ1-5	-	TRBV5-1	TGCGCCAGCAGCTCCAGAAGGACAGATATCGAAGATTATAGCAATCAGCCCCAGCATTTT	CASSSRRTDIEDYSNQPQHF
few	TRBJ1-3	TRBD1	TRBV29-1	TGCAGCGTTGGGAACAGGGGGTCTGCTGGAAACACCATATATTTT	CSVGNRGSAGNTIYF
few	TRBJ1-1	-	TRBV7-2	TGTGCCAGCAGCTTAGCTCCCCAGGGGAATGAAGCTTTCTTT	CASSLAPQGNEAFF
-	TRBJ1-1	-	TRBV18	TGTGCCAGCTCACCACAGTCCGTGGGCCGGGAGGGAGCTTTCTTT	CASSPQSVGREGAFF
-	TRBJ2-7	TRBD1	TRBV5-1	TGCGCCAGCAGCTTGGGTGGGACAGTAAGCTACGAGCAGTACTTC	CASSLGGTVSYEQYF
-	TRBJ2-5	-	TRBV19	TGTGCCAGTAGTATAGTCCTAGAATCAGAGACCCAGTACTTC	CASSIVLESETQYF
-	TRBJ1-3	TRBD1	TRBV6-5	TGTGCCAGCCAGGGGGCGGGAGGAAACACCATATATTTT	CASQGAGGNTIYF
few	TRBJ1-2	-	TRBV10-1	TGCGCCAGCCCCTTTAGGAGTGTTGGCTACACCTTC	CASPFRSVGYTF
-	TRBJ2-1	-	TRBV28	TGTGCCAGCTCCCCCGACAATGAGCAGTTCTTC	CASSPDNEQFF
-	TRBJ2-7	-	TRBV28	TGTGCCAGCAGTTTTAAGCCAGCGTCATCCTACGAGCAGTACTTC	CASSFKPASSYEQYF
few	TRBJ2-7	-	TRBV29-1	TGCAGCGTTGAACCCCACAATTCCTACGAGCAGTACTTC	CSVEPHNSYEQYF
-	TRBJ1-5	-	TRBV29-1	TGCAGCGTATGGACAGCAAATCAGCCCCAGCATTTT	CSVWTANQPQHF
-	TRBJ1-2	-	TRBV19	TGTGCCAGTAGTATTACCCAGGGCGGCTATGGCTACACCTTC	CASSITQGGYGYTF
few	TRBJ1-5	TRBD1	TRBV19	TGTGCCAGTAGCCAAAGCCGGGGACAGGGAAGTCAGCCCCAGCATTTT	CASSQSRGQGSQPQHF
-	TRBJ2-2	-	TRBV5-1	TGCGCCAGCAGCCCAAATGTGGGGCAGGGCATGGACACCGGGGAGCTGTTTTTT	CASSPNVGQGMDTGELFF
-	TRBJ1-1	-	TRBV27	TGTGCCAGCAGTTTAGGCAGAAGCACTGAAGCTTTCTTT	CASSLGRSTEAFF
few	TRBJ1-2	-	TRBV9	TGTGCCAGCAGCCGGGACACCTACACCTTC	CASSRDTYTF
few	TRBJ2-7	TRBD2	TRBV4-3	TGCGCCAGCAGCCCCGGCCGGACTAGCGGGGGGATATACGAGCAGTACTTC	CASSPGRTSGGIYEQYF